Detailed here is one TCR beta chain. Participants, about 18 to 90 years old, spanned 25 or so US areas. Cohorts were based on clinical histories the participants reported. Germline values: CDR1 MDHEN, CDR2 SYDVKM. Germline trimming cut 6 bases from V and 0 bases from J; bases unmatched to any gene: 7. The CDR3 has 18 residues. The data originate from a study of blood T cell repertoires in COVID-19. In the study overall: The cDNA or gDNA used as material had been derived from T cells, B-cell-depleted T cells, or PBMCs.

TCRdb's table, derived via immunoSEQ multiplex PCR, lists solely in-frame clones and lacks some. The sample lists approximately 230,000 clones; over 75% were seen once. This sequence originates from a man aged 18 to 29 who had recovered from COVID-19. The sequenced sample consisted of PBMCs or T cells enriched from blood (not recorded which). V is TRBV28 and J is TRBJ2-4; 14 bases are shared with TRBD2. The CDR3 sequence: CASSPTSGRALAKNIQYF. Here the CDR3 DNA reads TGTGCCAGCAGCCCGACTAGCGGGAGGGCCCTAGCCAAAAACATTCAGTACTTC.